The sequence of this T cell receptor beta chain was determined in a study of post-analysis software for immune sequencing data. The study's findings and limits: Elevated frequency relative to controls characterized 4 or 5 TRBV segments in patients, TRBV5-6, TRBV5-1 and TRBV20-1 among them.

Trimming shortened V by 11 bases and J by 2 bases, and 22 bases separated the two germline ends. The CDR3 contains 16 residues. Germline CDR1 is SNHLY and CDR2 is FYNNEI. Built from TCR beta cDNA, the libraries had unique molecular identifiers in them. MiXCR, applied by TCRdb to the PCR reads, yields one record per CDR3 protein. This sample has some 370,000 distinct CDR3 sequences, with approximately 33% found just once. A note on this clonotype: Antigen unknown.

Sequenced sample: blood. The receptor's source is a girl aged 10-17 years with multiple sclerosis. V and J are TRBV2 and TRBJ2-4; D perhaps matches TRBD2 (7 bases). The CDR3 region has the DNA TGTGCCTCCGTGAGGGGGGCGGGGGCATCCAAAAACATTCAGTACTTC. Translated, it gives CASVRGAGASKNIQYF.